One sample yielded the 18 T cell receptor beta chains listed below, sequenced in a study of control samples from healthy donors and cancer patients. Only in-frame clones appear in the TCRdb table, and some are missing; sequencing was by immunoSEQ multiplex PCR. The table shows under 55,000 clones, with around 80% occurring only once. Sequencing was carried out using blood. The source is a man between 65 and 85 years old in good health.

The chain couples TRBV30 to TRBJ2-7; 7 nucleotides line up with TRBD2. Germline loops: CDR1 GTSNPN, CDR2 SVGIG (reference sequence). The CDR3 runs to 11 residues. J was trimmed by 7 bases and V by 5 bases; bases with no gene match: 5. For the CDR3, the DNA is TGTGCCTGGGGTTGGGGGGGAGAGCAGTACTTC. Translated: CAWGWGGEQYF. Based on the CDR3 plus reference TRBV30 and TRBJ2-7, the full variable domain is SQTIHQWPATLVQPVGSPLSLECTVEGTSNPNLYWYRQAAGRGLQLLFYSVGIGQISSEVPQNLSASRPQDRQFILSSKKLLLSDSGFYLCAWGWGGEQYFGPGTRLTVT.

This chain connects TRBV5-1 to TRBJ1-2; D remains ambiguous. The CDR3 loop spans 13 amino acids. From germline, CDR1 is SGHRS and CDR2 YFSETQ. V shed 3 bases and J shed 1 base, with 7 bases lying between them. The CDR3 protein is CASSYQVNYGYTF. CDR3 sequence (DNA): TGCGCCAGCAGCTACCAGGTTAACTATGGCTACACCTTC.

The genes are TRBV30 and TRBJ2-4, with D perhaps TRBD1 (6 bases). The CDR3 runs to 13 residues. V was trimmed by 7 bases and J by 1 base, leaving 11 bases between them. CDR1 GTSNPN and CDR2 SVGIG come from the germline V gene (reference sequence). CDR3 DNA sequence: TGTGCCTTCAGGGGTTGGGCCAAAAACATTCAGTACTTC. It codes for CAFRGWAKNIQYF.

V is TRBV27 and J is TRBJ2-7; maybe TRBD1 (6 bases). Germline V CDR1 and CDR2: MNHEY, SMNVEV (reference sequence). The CDR3 covers 13 residues. V lost 3 bases and J lost 5, with 11 bases in between. CDR3 sequence: CASSFYRAHEQYF. The CDR3 coding sequence is TGTGCCAGCAGTTTCTACAGGGCCCACGAGCAGTACTTC.

The gene calls are TRBV30 and TRBJ1-2; D is undetermined. The CDR3 extends over 12 amino acids. Trimming stripped 1 base from V and 7 bases from J, with 10 bases between. In germline, CDR1 is GTSNPN, CDR2 SVGIG (reference sequence). CDR3 DNA: TGTGCCTGGAGTGATCGTGGGTCTGGCTACACCTTC. This codes for CAWSDRGSGYTF. Variable domain in full (rest from reference TRBV30 and TRBJ1-2): SQTIHQWPATLVQPVGSPLSLECTVEGTSNPNLYWYRQAAGRGLQLLFYSVGIGQISSEVPQNLSASRPQDRQFILSSKKLLLSDSGFYLCAWSDRGSGYTFGSGTRLTVV.

The chain is built from TRBV15 and TRBJ2-3, with D possibly called TRBD1 or TRBD2 (5 bases each). Per germline, CDR1 LNHNV and CDR2 YYDKDF (reference sequence). Trimming shortened V by 0 bases and J by 1 base, and 11 bases separated the two germline ends. CDR3 length: 16 residues. The CDR3 DNA reads as TGTGCCACCAGCAGAGATGGGGGAGACGGCACAGATACGCAGTATTTT. It specifies CATSRDGGDGTDTQYF.

The chain carries TRBV19 and TRBJ1-6, with TRBD1 matching 7 bases. J lost 5 bases, V lost 9 bases, and 4 bases had no gene match. Germline V gene sequence: CDR1 LNHDA, CDR2 SQIVND (reference sequence). The CDR3 length is 13 residues. CDR3 protein: CASRDSNNSPLHF. The CDR3 nucleotides are TGTGCCAGCCGGGACAGTAATAATTCACCCCTCCACTTT.

The J gene is TRBJ2-3, the V gene TRBV19; tentatively, D is TRBD1 (6 bases). From germline, CDR1 is LNHDA and CDR2 SQIVND (reference sequence). The ends were cut back, 5 bases at V and 4 bases at J, with 22 bases in the middle. The CDR3 consists of 17 residues. The CDR3 here is CASSSPSPGEWADTQYF. CDR3 nucleotides: TGTGCCAGTAGTTCTCCGTCCCCAGGGGAGTGGGCAGATACGCAGTATTTT.

V usage is TRBV9 and J usage is TRBJ2-7, with D uncertain. The V and J ends lost 0 bases and 5 bases respectively, with 12 bases between them. The germline CDR1 and CDR2 sequences are SGDLS and YYNGEE. The CDR3 has 14 amino acids. The CDR3 region has the DNA TGTGCCAGCAGCGTAGGATTGTATTTCGACGAGCAGTACTTC. This translates into CASSVGLYFDEQYF.

The chain links TRBV11-2 to TRBJ2-7, with D perhaps matching TRBD2 (6 bases). V lost 5 bases and J lost 2, with 13 bases in between. The germline V gene has CDR1 SGHAT and CDR2 FQNNGV. This CDR3 region has 14 residues. Written as DNA, the CDR3 is TGTGCCAGCAGCACCCCCCGGGGGACCTACGAGCAGTACTTC. Protein sequence: CASSTPRGTYEQYF.

The V gene is TRBV19, the J gene TRBJ2-5; D gene unclear. V lost 1 base and J 11 bases, leaving 14 bases between the germline ends. The CDR3 totals 13 residues. The germline V gene encodes CDR1 LNHDA and CDR2 SQIVND (reference sequence). The CDR3 nucleotides read TGTGCCAGTAGTATAGCAATGGACCCAATGCAGTACTTC. Amino acids: CASSIAMDPMQYF.

As regards this clone: At one boundary the junction diverges from the germline segment, which might be a read error. The chain is built from TRBV3-1 (or the pseudogene TRBV3-2) and TRBJ2-1; TRBD1 matches 10 bases. The CDR3 runs 13 residues. Per the germline V gene, CDR1 is LGHDT and CDR2 is YNNKEL (reference sequence). As DNA, the CDR3 is TGTGCCAGCAGCCAAGGTCACCGGGACAGGGGACTCTTC. It codes for CASSQGHRDRGLF.

The gene calls are TRBV28 and TRBJ2-2; no reliable D call. Germline V gene data show CDR1 as MDHEN and CDR2 as SYDVKM. V was pared by 4 bases and J by 9 bases, with 21 bases between. The CDR3 spans 16 residues. This chain's CDR3 is CASSSPGRKGTRELFF. The CDR3 region has the DNA TGTGCCAGCAGTTCCCCGGGCCGAAAGGGAACACGGGAGCTGTTTTTT.

The chain is built from TRBV19 and TRBJ1-1, with a weak D call TRBD1 (5 bases). This CDR3 is 14 amino acids long. V was pared by 6 bases and J by 1 base, with 12 bases between. Germline V lookup: CDR1 LNHDA, CDR2 SQIVND (reference sequence). This CDR3 is CASSAKGWNTEAFF. The CDR3, as DNA: TGTGCCAGTAGCGCCAAGGGGTGGAACACTGAAGCTTTCTTT. Full variable domain (missing parts from reference TRBV19 and TRBJ1-1): DGGITQSPKYLFRKEGQNVTLSCEQNLNHDAMYWYRQDPGQGLRLIYYSQIVNDFQKGDIAEGYSVSREKKESFPLTVTSAQKNPTAFYLCASSAKGWNTEAFFGQGTRLTVV.

The sample holds a few counts of this clone. CDR3 bases: TGTGCCAGCAGCTCTCGGGGTTTCGTGTTTAGAGGGCCAGCCCAGCATTTT. The encoded protein is CASSSRGFVFRGPAQHF. The chain couples TRBV11-3 to TRBJ1-5; unclear D gene. Deletions cut 4 bases from V and 11 bases from J, with 27 bases between. This CDR3 contains 17 residues. Germline V gene data show CDR1 as SGHNT and CDR2 as YENEEA.

The V gene is TRBV5-1, the J gene TRBJ1-1; the D is unclear. Trimming took 6 bases from V and 7 from J, leaving 25 bases between them. Per germline, CDR1 SGHRS and CDR2 YFSETQ. The CDR3 spans 16 residues. The CDR3 bases are TGCGCCAGCACCCCTTCACCTGGGGTCCGGGTGGATGAAGCTTTCTTT. Amino acid sequence: CASTPSPGVRVDEAFF.

The chain employs TRBV18 and TRBJ1-1; D ambiguous. The CDR3 consists of 14 residues. The V and J ends lost 3 bases and 6 bases respectively, with 14 bases between them. The V gene's germline CDR1 is KGHSH and CDR2 LQKENI. DNA for the CDR3: TGTGCCAGCTCACCGATTTGGGGAGGCGCTGAAGCTTTCTTT. This sequence encodes CASSPIWGGAEAFF.

V is TRBV18 and J is TRBJ2-2; D unclear. CDR1 and CDR2 from the germline V gene are KGHSH and LQKENI. The CDR3 loop spans 13 amino acids. V lost 2 bases to trimming and J lost 3 bases, with 4 bases between them. The CDR3 is CASSPGYTGELFF. DNA for the CDR3: TGTGCCAGCTCACCAGGCTACACCGGGGAGCTGTTTTTT.